Reported below is one T cell receptor (beta chain). Methods used by the authors: Amplifying reference gene primers gave estimates of nucleated cell counts. The protocol was immunoSEQ multiplex PCR, while the TCRdb copy is restricted to in-frame clones and leaves out a portion. V and J calls and clone size are as listed in that table; D and trimming were resolved from the DNA. The sample contains fewer than 150,000 clones, almost 85% of which appear only once. The CDR3 is 13 amino acids. J lost 12 bases, V lost 4 bases, and 9 bases had no gene match. In germline, CDR1 is SGHRS, CDR2 YFSETQ. The sample belongs to a study of blood T cell repertoires in COVID-19. Study summary: COVID-19 samples collected from the United States, Italy and Spain covered acute and convalescent phases. T cells, B-cell-depleted T cells, or PBMCs provided the cDNA or gDNA that served as material.

This TCR came from a human donor in a cohort sampled during active COVID-19. The chain is built from TRBV5-1 and TRBJ2-1; 8 bases match TRBD2. The sequencing sample was made of peripheral blood. DNA of the CDR3: TGCGCCAGCAGCACCGGCCCGGCGGGAGGGCAGTTCTTC. Translating gives CASSTGPAGGQFF.